This T cell receptor (beta chain) was sequenced for a study of blood T cells in healthy people across ages. Findings and limits, study-wide: Naive T cell percentage strongly correlated with TCR beta diversity. Greater diversity and more naive CD4+ cells were seen in long-lived donors than in aged donors.

There are a few counts of this clonotype. Its specificity is unknown. The study drew donors from healthy Caucasian individuals in Russia aged roughly 6 to 90. The amount of total RNA extracted per sample was at least 5 micrograms. Together with a sample-barcoded 5' primer, a J-beta primer mix was included in a second PCR lasting about 6 to 11 cycles. TCRdb re-called the 5' RACE reads with MiXCR, one entry per CDR3 protein. The repertoire has some 1.4 million distinct CDR3 sequences, approximately 42% of them found once; the top ten carry 7.9%. Looked up from germline, CDR1 is MGHRA and CDR2 is YSYEKL. V dropped 0 bases and J dropped 0 bases, with 6 bases sitting between them. The length of the CDR3 is 15 residues.

This receptor was taken from a woman in her late teens or twenties in good health. Sequenced: blood. This chain uses TRBV4-1 with TRBJ2-1; D not certain. The CDR3 nucleotides read TGCGCCAGCAGCCAAGATATGGCCTCCTACAATGAGCAGTTCTTC. Amino acid sequence: CASSQDMASYNEQFF.